A selection of T cell receptor beta chains follows, all from one sample in a study of blood T cell repertoires in COVID-19. The protocol was immunoSEQ multiplex PCR, while the TCRdb copy is restricted to in-frame clones and leaves out a portion. This table has a few hundred thousand clones, about 89% appearing once. The sequenced sample consisted of peripheral blood. Receptor source: a man aged 35 to 55 who had recovered from COVID-19. Both conserved end residues are part of each CDR3. D genes are given only for firm matches. The listing skips clone size in some rows; elsewhere it reads once, few, many or a size class.

size	V	J	D	DNA	CDR3
NA	TRBV6-5	TRBJ2-5	TRBD1	TGTGCCAGCAGCTTCCGGGACAGCCCAAGGGGGACCCAGTACTTC	CASSFRDSPRGTQYF
NA	TRBV19	TRBJ2-7	NA	TGTGCCAGTAGTATTTCTCGGATGGGGCTCTACGAGCAGTACTTC	CASSISRMGLYEQYF
NA	TRBV5-1	TRBJ2-3	TRBD1	TGCGCCAGCAGCTTGGCAGGGACAGGGACAGATACGCAGTATTTT	CASSLAGTGTDTQYF
NA	TRBV7-2	TRBJ1-4	NA	TGTGCCAGCAGCTTAGCGCGGTGGGGCAGGCCGGCCGTCGATGAAAAACTGTTTTTT	CASSLARWGRPAVDEKLFF
NA	TRBV18	TRBJ2-7	NA	TGTGCCAGCTCACCTCTGGACACATCCTACGAGCAGTACTTC	CASSPLDTSYEQYF
NA	TRBV7-2	TRBJ2-2	NA	TGTGCCAGCAGCCGTACTCGGAGGGATACCGGGGAGCTGTTTTTT	CASSRTRRDTGELFF
NA	TRBV30	TRBJ2-2	NA	TGTGCCTGGAGTGTTCTGTACCTTCTAAGGGATCGGGGCGGGGAGCTGTTTTTT	CAWSVLYLLRDRGGELFF
NA	TRBV6-5	TRBJ2-6	NA	TGTGCCAGTCATAGCTCTGGGGCCAACGTCCTGACTTTC	CASHSSGANVLTF
NA	TRBV9	TRBJ2-7	NA	TGTGCCAGCAGCGGGGGGCGGAACAACTACGAGCAGTACTTC	CASSGGRNNYEQYF
NA	TRBV4-3	TRBJ1-1	TRBD1	TGCGCCAGCAGCCAAGATTTCGGGACAGGGTCGGCTTTCTTT	CASSQDFGTGSAFF
few	TRBV6-5	TRBJ1-1	NA	TGTGCCGCCAACTCGCTTCCTATGAACACTGAAGCTTTCTTT	CAANSLPMNTEAFF
once	TRBV30	TRBJ1-3	NA	TGTGCCTGGGCAGGGTTGAGGGGAAACACCATATATTTT	CAWAGLRGNTIYF
NA	TRBV9	TRBJ2-7	NA	TGTGCCAGCAGCCGGGGTTCGACAGGGACTTACGAGCAGTACTTC	CASSRGSTGTYEQYF
NA	TRBV2	TRBJ2-7	TRBD1	TGTGCCAGCAGTGACCCAGGGGGCGTACGAACCTACGAGCAGTACTTC	CASSDPGGVRTYEQYF
once	TRBV19	TRBJ1-5	NA	TGTGCCAGTAACCGAGTCCTGAACGGCAATCAGCCCCAGCATTTT	CASNRVLNGNQPQHF
few	TRBV7-2	TRBJ2-7	NA	TGTGCCAGCCGTTATAGCGTAACAAGCAGCTCCTACGAGCAGTACTTC	CASRYSVTSSSYEQYF
few	TRBV6-1	TRBJ2-1	TRBD1	TGTGCCAGCAGTGATTCGGACTTGGAAGGACAGGACGGGTGGGACAATGAGCAGTTCTTC	CASSDSDLEGQDGWDNEQFF
once	TRBV29-1	TRBJ1-2	NA	TGCAGCGGGTGGGAGAACTATGGCTACACCTTC	CSGWENYGYTF
NA	TRBV20-1	TRBJ2-1	NA	TGCAGTGCTACGACTAGCAATGAGCAGTTCTTC	CSATTSNEQFF
NA	TRBV6-5	TRBJ2-7	NA	TGTGCCAGCAACCAGGGCGACAGCTCCTACGAGCAGTACTTC	CASNQGDSSYEQYF
NA	TRBV5-1	TRBJ2-7	NA	TGCGCCAGCAGCCAGGAGGGTATAAGGAGCTCCTACGAGCAGTACTTC	CASSQEGIRSSYEQYF
once	TRBV27	TRBJ1-5	NA	TGTGCCAGCAGCAGGGGCCGAGAACAGCCCCAGCATTTT	CASSRGREQPQHF
NA	TRBV5-1	TRBJ2-3	NA	TGCGCCAGCAGCTCGACAGACCTCAACACAGATACGCAGTATTTT	CASSSTDLNTDTQYF